The 4 T cell receptor beta chains in this list originate from one sample, sequenced in a study of early T cells in non-severe SARS-CoV-2 infection (TCRdb year 2021). The library relied on 5' RACE. The run used a NextSeq 500. Starting from the raw public reads, TCRdb applied fastp trimming at Q25, assembled clones with MiXCR and retained in-frame beta chains. Identical CDR3 protein sequences are pooled into one entry, listed with their most common genes and DNA. The sample data list tens of thousands of distinct CDR3 sequences, and about 7.7% of these were observed just once. The biggest ten clones account for roughly 3.5% of the sample. Sequenced material: whole blood. These receptors originate from an adult who was a healthcare worker with PCR-confirmed SARS-CoV-2 infection or an uninfected control (not recorded which).

This clonotype was observed a handful of times. The rearrangement uses TRBV18 and TRBJ2-3, with D tentatively TRBD2 (5 bases). V was pared by 6 bases and J by 3 bases, with 13 bases between. The CDR3 loop spans 14 amino acids. Germline V gene sequence: CDR1 KGHSH, CDR2 LQKENI. CDR3 nucleotide sequence: TGTGCCAGCTCGACGGACTGGGGAACAGATACGCAGTATTTT. Amino acid sequence: CASSTDWGTDTQYF.

This clonotype was seen only a few times. The CDR3 DNA follows: TGTGCCAGCAGTTTCATCAATCAGCCCCAGCATTTT. Amino acids: CASSFINQPQHF. This sequence joins TRBV27 and TRBJ1-5; D is unresolved. This CDR3 has 12 residues. Germline V gives CDR1 MNHEY, CDR2 SMNVEV (reference sequence). V was clipped by 3 bases and J by 3 bases, with 3 bases between them.

V and J are TRBV6-2 or TRBV6-3 and TRBJ1-6; D not resolved. V was trimmed by 4 bases and J by 14 bases, leaving 18 bases between them. CDR3 length: 14 amino acids. Germline CDR1 is MNHEY and CDR2 is SVGEGT. This CDR3 reads CASSFSGGLGSLHF. The CDR3 DNA is TGTGCCAGCAGTTTCTCGGGCGGTCTCGGATCCCTCCACTTT.

This clonotype was seen a few times. The chain has TRBV20-1 and TRBJ2-1; D possibly corresponds to TRBD2 (6 bases). The CDR3 is made up of 14 amino acids. V was pared by 2 bases and J by 6 bases, with 14 bases between. Germline V gives CDR1 DFQATT, CDR2 SNEGSKA (reference sequence). DNA of the CDR3: TGCAGTGCTAGATGGGGGAGGACTCGCAATGAGCAGTTCTTC. Amino acid sequence: CSARWGRTRNEQFF.